A selection of T cell receptor beta chains follows, all from one sample in a study of cytomegalovirus exposure and HLA in healthy donors. Assay used: immunoSEQ multiplex PCR; TCRdb lists only in-frame clones, some missing. The sample holds under 250,000 clones, roughly 85% seen once. Sequencing was carried out using PBMCs. The receptors come from a girl aged 2 to 9 in good health and CMV-seronegative. Both conserved end residues are trimmed from each CDR3. D genes are given only for firm matches.

14,TRBV7-9,TRBD1,TRBJ2-3,ASSFDRDRFTDTQY
12,TRBV5-5,TRBD1,TRBJ1-2,ASSLGQGGYGYT
12,TRBV14,NA,TRBJ2-3,ASSSSYRADTQY
11,TRBV30,NA,TRBJ1-2,ASLQGRSYGYT
13,TRBV10-3,NA,TRBJ1-1,AISGSGRQDTEAF
12,TRBV5-1,TRBD1,TRBJ1-6,ASSRDSSNSPLH
12,TRBV5-1,NA,TRBJ2-5,ASTYGTSRETQY
13,TRBV27,TRBD1,TRBJ1-2,ASMGGGQGSYGYT
12,TRBV5-6,TRBD2,TRBJ2-3,ASSFSGGADTQY
14,TRBV7-9,NA,TRBJ2-1,ASSLVRGLFYNEQF
13,TRBV9,TRBD1,TRBJ1-2,ASSVTPGQVHGYT
14,TRBV25-1,NA,TRBJ2-3,ASSELGGTGTDTQY
12,TRBV5-1,NA,TRBJ2-7,ASSLSTPLYEQY
11,TRBV10-2,TRBD2,TRBJ2-7,ASSSGVPLEQY
13,TRBV5-1,NA,TRBJ2-1,ASSLQAGRYNEQF
13,TRBV12-5,NA,TRBJ2-2,ASAMAAPYTGELF
14,TRBV4-1,TRBD2,TRBJ2-3,ASSQAGGLAIDTQY
13,TRBV7-2,NA,TRBJ1-3,ASSFPQGAGNTIY
12,TRBV11-3,NA,TRBJ2-5,ASSLGGSQETQY
10,TRBV6-6,TRBD1,NA,ASKGQANEQY
11,TRBV5-4,TRBD1,TRBJ2-2,ASSADRVGELF
16,TRBV7-8,TRBD1,TRBJ2-5,ASSLPTGQLSPKETQY
12,TRBV7-9,NA,TRBJ1-5,ASSFTGMRQPQH
13,TRBV5-6,NA,TRBJ2-3,ASSLVPTGTDTQY
13,TRBV5-5,TRBD1,TRBJ1-4,ASSWRTGPNEKLF
12,TRBV30,TRBD2,TRBJ2-1,AWSPGLGTNEQF
10,TRBV6-5,TRBD2,TRBJ2-3,ASSYPGGTQY